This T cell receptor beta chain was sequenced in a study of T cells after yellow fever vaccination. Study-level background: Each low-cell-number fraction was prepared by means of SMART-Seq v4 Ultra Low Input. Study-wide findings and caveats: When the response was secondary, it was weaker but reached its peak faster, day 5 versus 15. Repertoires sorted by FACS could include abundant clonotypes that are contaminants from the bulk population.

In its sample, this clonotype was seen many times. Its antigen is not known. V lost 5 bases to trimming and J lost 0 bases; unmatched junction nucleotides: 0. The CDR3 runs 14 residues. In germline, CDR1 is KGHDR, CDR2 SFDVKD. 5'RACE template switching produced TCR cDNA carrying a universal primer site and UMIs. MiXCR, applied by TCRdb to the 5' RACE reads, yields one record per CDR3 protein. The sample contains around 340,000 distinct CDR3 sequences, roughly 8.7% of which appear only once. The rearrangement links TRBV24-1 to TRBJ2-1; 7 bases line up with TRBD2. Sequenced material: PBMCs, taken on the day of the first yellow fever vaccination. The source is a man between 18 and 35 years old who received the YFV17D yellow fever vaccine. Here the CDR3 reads CATSGGGSYNEQFF. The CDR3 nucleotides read TGTGCCACCAGTGGCGGGGGCTCCTACAATGAGCAGTTCTTC.